This T cell receptor beta chain was sequenced for a study of blood T cell repertoires in COVID-19. About the study: Recovery meant two consecutive negative NP/OP PCR tests, professional clearance, or resolved symptoms. Researchers got acute and convalescent COVID-19 samples from the United States, Italy and Spain.

The CDR3 is made up of 13 amino acids. Germline CDR1 MDHEN, CDR2 SYDVKM. J was trimmed by 4 bases and V by 8 bases; bases with no gene match: 4. Generated by immunoSEQ multiplex PCR, the TCRdb table keeps only in-frame clones and is missing some. The repertoire holds about 170,000 clones, 79% seen once, with under 20% in the top ten. Material for sequencing was PBMCs or T cells enriched from blood (not recorded which). This clonotype was obtained from a woman in her seventies in a cohort exposed to, infected with or recovered from COVID-19 (not recorded which). The chain links TRBV28 to TRBJ1-5, with 8 positions matching TRBD1. The CDR3 coding sequence is TGTGCCAGCGGACAGGGTCGAAATCAGCCCCAGCATTTT. Translating gives CASGQGRNQPQHF.